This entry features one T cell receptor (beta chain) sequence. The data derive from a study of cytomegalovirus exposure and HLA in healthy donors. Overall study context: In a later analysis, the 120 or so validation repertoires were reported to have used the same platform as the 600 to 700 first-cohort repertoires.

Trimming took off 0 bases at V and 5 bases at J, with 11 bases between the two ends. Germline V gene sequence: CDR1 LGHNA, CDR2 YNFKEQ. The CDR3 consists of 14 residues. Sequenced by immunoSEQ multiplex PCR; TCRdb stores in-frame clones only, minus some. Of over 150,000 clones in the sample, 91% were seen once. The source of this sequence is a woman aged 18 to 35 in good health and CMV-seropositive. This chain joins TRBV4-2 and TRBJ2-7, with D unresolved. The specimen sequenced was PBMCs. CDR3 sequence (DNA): TGTGCCAGCAGCCAAGATGACCAACGGGACGAGCAGTACTTC. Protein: CASSQDDQRDEQYF.